Shown below are 25 T cell receptor beta chains from a single sample sequenced in a study of cytomegalovirus exposure and HLA in healthy donors. Using immunoSEQ multiplex PCR, the repertoire was profiled, and TCRdb retains in-frame clones only, with some absent. Of roughly 100,000 clones listed, roughly 85% are singletons. Sequenced input: PBMCs. Every receptor here comes from a man aged 18-30 years in good health and CMV-seropositive.

The V call is TRBV11-2, the J call TRBJ1-1, with a weak D call TRBD1 (5 bases). The length of the CDR3 is 11 residues. V was clipped by 5 bases and J by 6 bases, with 7 bases between them. Germline V gene sequence: CDR1 SGHAT, CDR2 FQNNGV. The DNA of the CDR3 is TGTGCCAGCAGCCAGACAGCTGAAGCTTTCTTT. Its translation is CASSQTAEAFF.

The chain couples TRBV9 to TRBJ2-2; D is possibly TRBD2 (5 bases). Germline V gene sequence: CDR1 SGDLS, CDR2 YYNGEE. The CDR3 length is 15 residues. Trimming removed 0 bases from V and 3 bases from J, with 9 bases in between. The CDR3 protein is CASSVEGDYTGELFF. Written as DNA, the CDR3 is TGTGCCAGCAGCGTAGAGGGAGATTACACCGGGGAGCTGTTTTTT.

For the CDR3, the DNA is TGTGCCAGCAGCTCGAACGGACTAGCCCTCACCGGGGAGCTGTTTTTT. Translating gives CASSSNGLALTGELFF. The chain links TRBV7-3 to TRBJ2-2; 8 bases align to TRBD2. Germline values: CDR1 SGHTA, CDR2 FQGTGA. Trimming removed 4 bases from V and 4 bases from J; junction bases left unmatched: 8. This CDR3 contains 16 residues.

This clone was recorded only once. The V gene is TRBV15, the J gene TRBJ2-7; D is uncertain. CDR3 size: 15 residues. In germline, CDR1 is LNHNV, CDR2 YYDKDF (reference sequence). Between the trimmed V and J ends, which lost 0 bases and 2 bases, there was a span of 11 bases. The CDR3 sequence: CATSRDPGTPYEQYF. The CDR3 DNA follows: TGTGCCACCAGCAGAGATCCGGGTACCCCCTACGAGCAGTACTTC.

CDR3 nucleotide sequence: TGTGCCAGCAGTTCCCGGACAGGGGTTAACTATGGCTACACCTTC. Protein product: CASSSRTGVNYGYTF. This rearrangement joins TRBV28 to TRBJ1-2; 9 bases are shared with TRBD1. The V gene's germline CDR1 is MDHEN and CDR2 SYDVKM. Losses at the gene ends were 4 bases for V and 1 base for J; bases not matched to a gene: 4. This CDR3 is 15 amino acids long.

The V gene is TRBV21-1, the J gene TRBJ2-2; the table's TRBD2 call for D was not verified on the DNA. TRBV21-1 corresponds to a pseudogene. CDR3 size: 17 residues. The CDR3 loop is CASSKGLDGIGTGELFF. In DNA, the CDR3 is TGTGCCAGCAGCAAAGGCCTAGACGGGATTGGCACCGGGGAGCTGTTTTTT.

This clone has only a few counts. V is TRBV6-6 and J is TRBJ1-1, with a possible D match to TRBD1 (5 bases). Germline CDR1 reads MNHNY; CDR2 reads SVGAGI (reference sequence). Trimming left V 7 bases short and J 4 bases short, with 13 bases between. This CDR3 has 13 amino acids. CDR3 loop: CASNLGGGTEAFF. CDR3 DNA sequence: TGTGCCAGCAACCTTGGGGGGGGCACTGAAGCTTTCTTT.

This sequence joins TRBV4-1 and TRBJ1-4; TRBD1 might be the D (6 bases). This CDR3 region has 17 residues. Germline V gene lookup returns CDR1 MGHRA and CDR2 YSYEKL. The germline V and J ends were trimmed by 0 bases and 5 bases, with 16 bases remaining between them. The CDR3 bases are TGCGCCAGCAGCCAAGAAGTTCTCGGGACACCGAATGAAAAACTGTTTTTT. Encoded protein: CASSQEVLGTPNEKLFF.

The J gene is TRBJ2-7, the V gene TRBV29-1; TRBD1 matches 7 bases. J was trimmed by 5 bases and V by 3 bases; bases with no gene match: 7. Germline V gene sequence: CDR1 SQVTM, CDR2 ANQGSEA. CDR3 length: 13 residues. CDR3 sequence reads: CSVELQGWDEQYF. The DNA of the CDR3 is TGCAGCGTTGAGCTACAGGGGTGGGACGAGCAGTACTTC.

The chain recombines TRBV28 with TRBJ1-3, with D unresolved. The CDR3 is 14 residues long. Trimming stripped 4 bases from V and 0 bases from J, with 7 bases between. Looked up from germline, CDR1 is MDHEN and CDR2 is SYDVKM. The CDR3 coding sequence is TGTGCCAGCAGTTCCGTAGTCTCTGGAAACACCATATATTTT. Translated, it gives CASSSVVSGNTIYF.

This clone was detected a few times. V gene TRBV5-4 combines with J gene TRBJ2-7; 10 bases agree with TRBD1. Germline trimming cut 0 bases from V and 6 bases from J; bases unmatched to any gene: 3. The CDR3 is 14 amino acids. Germline values: CDR1 SGHNT, CDR2 YYREEE (reference sequence). This CDR3 is CASSLEGTGVEQYF. The CDR3 DNA is TGTGCCAGCAGCTTGGAGGGGACAGGGGTCGAGCAGTACTTC.

V and J are TRBV5-1 and TRBJ2-7; D gene uncertain. The germline gives CDR1 SGHRS, CDR2 YFSETQ. CDR3 size: 14 residues. Trimming left V 0 bases short and J 1 base short, with 8 bases between. The CDR3 protein is CASSLEPTSYEQYF. CDR3 in DNA: TGCGCCAGCAGCTTGGAGCCGACATCCTACGAGCAGTACTTC.

The V call is TRBV27, the J call TRBJ2-5, with a possible D match to TRBD2 (6 bases). V was trimmed by 5 bases and J by 2 bases, leaving 9 bases between them. The CDR3 contains 13 residues. The V gene's germline CDR1 is MNHEY and CDR2 SMNVEV (reference sequence). This CDR3 is CASSQTSQETQYF. The DNA of the CDR3 is TGTGCCAGCAGTCAGACTAGTCAAGAGACCCAGTACTTC.

This rearrangement joins TRBV12-5 to TRBJ2-5; D remains unclear. In germline, CDR1 is LGHNT, CDR2 FRNRAP. Deletions cut 3 bases from V and 4 bases from J, with 18 bases between. The CDR3 runs to 16 residues. This chain's CDR3 is CASGFPPADDGETQYF. CDR3 nucleotides: TGTGCTAGTGGTTTCCCCCCTGCGGATGACGGAGAGACCCAGTACTTC.

This chain uses TRBV5-8 with TRBJ2-3; unclear D gene. Germline assignment: CDR1 SGHTS and CDR2 YDEGEE. The length of the CDR3 is 13 residues. V was clipped by 0 bases and J by 6 bases, with 8 bases between them. The CDR3: CASSLGGHDTQYF. The CDR3 coding sequence is TGTGCCAGCAGCTTGGGAGGCCATGATACGCAGTATTTT.

The rearrangement links TRBV28 to TRBJ1-5, with 11 bases identical to TRBD1. CDR3 length: 14 residues. Germline CDR1 and CDR2: MDHEN and SYDVKM. The V segment lost 6 bases and the J segment 11 bases; nucleotides outside the gene matches: 9. The CDR3 spells CASRLGQGARAQHF. Here the CDR3 DNA reads TGTGCCAGCAGACTAGGACAGGGGGCACGGGCCCAGCATTTT.

This rearrangement joins TRBV7-2 to TRBJ1-2; 9 nucleotides match TRBD1. V shed 1 base and J 7 bases; nucleotides not matched to a gene: 16. The CDR3 has 18 residues. CDR1 and CDR2 (germline): SGHTA, FQGNSA. CDR3: CASSLGATPGQGTGGYTF. CDR3 coding DNA: TGTGCCAGCAGCTTAGGCGCTACACCGGGACAGGGCACTGGTGGCTACACCTTC.

CDR3 in amino acids: CASSDGQKIYEQYV. The CDR3 nucleotides read TGTGCCAGCAGCGACGGACAGAAGATCTACGAGCAGTACGTC. The chain employs TRBV7-9 and TRBJ2-7; TRBD1 might be the D (6 bases). From germline, CDR1 is SEHNR and CDR2 FQNEAQ (reference sequence). V shed 5 bases and J shed 3 bases, with 14 bases lying between them. This CDR3 contains 14 residues.

This chain connects TRBV5-4 to TRBJ2-3, with 7 bases lining up with TRBD2. The CDR3 contains 16 residues. Trimming at V came to 6 bases and at J to 1 base, leaving 11 bases not matched to a gene. Germline V lookup: CDR1 SGHNT, CDR2 YYREEE (reference sequence). This chain's CDR3 is CASTQSGGGGTDTQYF. CDR3 bases: TGTGCCAGCACCCAATCGGGGGGAGGAGGCACAGATACGCAGTATTTT.

The chain combines TRBV7-8 with TRBJ1-4; no firm D call. The V gene lost 3 bases and the J gene lost 0 bases, with 8 bases spanning the gap. Germline assignment: CDR1 SGHVS and CDR2 FQNEAQ. This CDR3 has 15 residues. As DNA, the CDR3 is TGTGCCAGCAGCTTGAGCGACGCAACTAATGAAAAACTGTTTTTT. Its translation is CASSLSDATNEKLFF.

The V and J genes are TRBV2 and TRBJ2-5, with D perhaps matching TRBD2 (6 bases). V was trimmed by 4 bases and J by 2 bases, leaving 11 bases between them. The CDR3 length is 14 residues. CDR1 is SNHLY and CDR2 is FYNNEI in the germline V gene. CDR3 region: CASSAGVRQETQYF. The CDR3 nucleotides are TGTGCCAGCAGTGCGGGAGTGAGACAAGAGACCCAGTACTTC.

This chain links TRBV28 with TRBJ2-5; a weak D match, TRBD1 (6 bases). CDR1 and CDR2 from the germline V gene are MDHEN and SYDVKM. This CDR3 region has 14 residues. V lost 4 bases and J lost 2, with 11 bases in between. Here the CDR3 reads CASSSPGQQETQYF. The CDR3 nucleotides read TGTGCCAGCAGTTCCCCGGGACAACAAGAGACCCAGTACTTC. Full variable domain (outside the CDR3, taken from reference TRBV28 and TRBJ2-5): DVKVTQSSRYLVKRTGEKVFLECVQDMDHENMFWYRQDPGLGLRLIYFSYDVKMKEKGDIPEGYSVSREKKERFSLILESASTNQTSMYLCASSSPGQQETQYFGPGTRLLVL.

This chain uses TRBV11-3 with TRBJ2-5, with 11 positions matching TRBD1. J lost 6 bases, V lost 5 bases, and 8 bases had no gene match. Looked up from germline, CDR1 is SGHNT and CDR2 is YENEEA. CDR3 length: 15 residues. For the CDR3, the DNA is TGTGCCAGCAGCAACCGGGACAGGGGGACGAAGACCCAGTACTTC. This encodes CASSNRDRGTKTQYF.

J is TRBJ1-2 and V is TRBV5-6; no definite D call. Germline lookup yields CDR1 SGHDT and CDR2 YYEEEE. The CDR3 contains 14 residues. The germline V and J ends were trimmed by 0 bases and 4 bases, with 10 bases remaining between them. CDR3 in DNA: TGTGCCAGCAGCTTGGGCAGTCCCTTCTATGGCTACACCTTC. Residues: CASSLGSPFYGYTF.

This clone appeared a single time. Here the CDR3 reads CASSFGLAGSYEQYF. As DNA, the CDR3 is TGCGCCAGCAGCTTCGGACTAGCGGGGTCCTACGAGCAGTACTTC. This chain uses TRBV5-1 with TRBJ2-7; 12 nucleotides match TRBD2. CDR3 size: 15 residues. V lost 2 bases, J lost 1 base, and 1 base stayed unmatched. The germline V gene encodes CDR1 SGHRS and CDR2 YFSETQ.